The rows below give T cell receptor beta chains drawn from one sample of a study of breast tumors, draining lymph nodes, adjacent tissues. TCRdb redid the calling of the multiplex PCR reads with MiXCR, one entry per CDR3 protein. Of about 270,000 distinct CDR3 sequences detected, 30% appear once; the ten largest clones hold roughly 1.1%. The specimen sequenced was axillary lymph node tissue. Receptors originate from a female donor with breast cancer. Some clones in this sample may be carry-over from other donors' samples. Both conserved end residues are part of each CDR3. A D gene is named only where the DNA matches it firmly. Only some rows state a clone size, as once, few, many or a class for expanded clones.

size: NA
V: TRBV14
J: TRBJ2-4
D: TRBD1
DNA: TGTGCCAGCAGCCAATACGCGGCAGGGACAGACATTCAGTACTTC
CDR3: CASSQYAAGTDIQYF

size: many
V: TRBV7-7
J: TRBJ2-5
D: TRBD2
DNA: TGTGCTAGCAGCCCTGGACTAGCGGGAGGAGAGACCCAGTACTTC
CDR3: CASSPGLAGGETQYF

size: few
V: TRBV29-1
J: TRBJ2-5
D: NA
DNA: TGCAGCGTTCTGTTTTTAGAGACCCAGTACTTC
CDR3: CSVLFLETQYF

size: many
V: TRBV5-1
J: TRBJ2-3
D: TRBD2
DNA: TGCGCCAGCAGCTTGGAGATAGCGGGAGCCACAGATACGCAGTATTTT
CDR3: CASSLEIAGATDTQYF

size: few
V: TRBV5-4
J: TRBJ2-3
D: TRBD2
DNA: TGTGCCAGCAGCTTGAGGACTAGCGGGATTGGAGATACGCAGTATTTT
CDR3: CASSLRTSGIGDTQYF

size: many
V: TRBV20-1
J: TRBJ2-7
D: NA
DNA: TGCAGTGCTAGAGATCAGGTTACCTACGAGCAGTACTTC
CDR3: CSARDQVTYEQYF

size: many
V: TRBV13
J: TRBJ2-7
D: TRBD2
DNA: TGTGCCAGCAGCCTCCGGACTAGCGGGAGAAACGAGCAGTACTTC
CDR3: CASSLRTSGRNEQYF

size: many
V: TRBV7-2
J: TRBJ2-7
D: NA
DNA: TGTGCCAGCAGCTTAATAGGGGATTACGAGCAGTACTTC
CDR3: CASSLIGDYEQYF

size: NA
V: TRBV5-7
J: TRBJ2-1
D: TRBD2
DNA: TGTGCCAGCTCACCGGGGACTAGCGCCCTACTTTACAATGAGCAGTTCTTC
CDR3: CASSPGTSALLYNEQFF

size: many
V: TRBV12-3/TRBV12-4
J: TRBJ2-1
D: NA
DNA: TGTGCCAGCAGTTTCCCAGTCCTCAATGAGCAGTTCTTC
CDR3: CASSFPVLNEQFF